Below, 13 T cell receptor beta chains from the same sample are listed, as sequenced in a study of blood T cell repertoires in COVID-19. Sequenced by immunoSEQ multiplex PCR; TCRdb stores in-frame clones only, minus some. The table includes about 66,000 clones, 88% detected once. Input material: peripheral blood. The receptors come from a woman in her 70s with acute or convalescent COVID-19.

The chain carries TRBV5-6 and TRBJ1-2; 7 nucleotides align to TRBD1. Germline V gives CDR1 SGHDT, CDR2 YYEEEE. This CDR3 is 16 amino acids long. Trimming removed 5 bases from V and 4 bases from J; junction bases left unmatched: 14. The CDR3, as DNA: TGTGCCAGCAGGACAAGACAGGGTCCCCATTTCTATGGCTACACCTTC. Protein sequence: CASRTRQGPHFYGYTF.

The chain carries TRBV28 and TRBJ2-2; 12 nucleotides match TRBD1. Germline CDR1 and CDR2: MDHEN and SYDVKM. Losses at the gene ends were 5 bases for V and 8 bases for J; bases not matched to a gene: 6. The CDR3 loop spans 15 amino acids. In DNA, the CDR3 is TGTGCCAGCAGTCCCCGGGGACAGGGGGCTGGGGAGCTGTTTTTT. It encodes CASSPRGQGAGELFF.

The chain uses TRBV29-1 and TRBJ2-2; a weak D match, TRBD2 (5 bases). V dropped 6 bases and J dropped 0 bases, with 11 bases sitting between them. Germline values: CDR1 SQVTM, CDR2 ANQGSEA. The CDR3 runs 14 residues. The CDR3 region is CSVGETPNTGELFF. The CDR3 nucleotides read TGCAGCGTCGGGGAGACCCCGAACACCGGGGAGCTGTTTTTT.

V gene TRBV20-1 combines with J gene TRBJ2-3; D is unclear. V was shortened by 3 bases and J by 0 bases, with 10 bases between the two germline ends. The germline V gene has CDR1 DFQATT and CDR2 SNEGSKA (reference sequence). The CDR3 totals 14 residues. CDR3 protein: CSASRSGSTDTQYF. CDR3 nucleotides: TGCAGTGCTAGTCGCTCGGGTAGCACAGATACGCAGTATTTT.

The chain uses TRBV7-2 and TRBJ1-2; D is perhaps TRBD1 (5 bases). Deletions cut 3 bases from V and 6 bases from J, with 11 bases between. The CDR3 runs to 13 residues. Germline V CDR1 and CDR2: SGHTA, FQGNSA. CDR3 DNA sequence: TGTGCCAGCAGCTTGGGGGGGTGGGATGGCTACACCTTC. Amino acid sequence: CASSLGGWDGYTF.

V and J are TRBV28 and TRBJ1-5, with 7 bases aligning to TRBD1. Germline trimming cut 3 bases from V and 0 bases from J; bases unmatched to any gene: 8. The length of the CDR3 is 17 residues. The germline V gene has CDR1 MDHEN and CDR2 SYDVKM. The CDR3 reads CASSFPGQSYSNQPQHF. The CDR3 DNA reads TGTGCCAGCAGTTTCCCGGGACAGAGCTATAGCAATCAGCCCCAGCATTTT.

The rearrangement uses TRBV30 and TRBJ2-7; 8 nucleotides agree with TRBD2. The CDR3 runs 15 residues. Losses at the gene ends were 5 bases for V and 4 bases for J; bases not matched to a gene: 13. Germline lookup yields CDR1 GTSNPN and CDR2 SVGIG (reference sequence). The CDR3 protein is CAWGPQGLDGYEQYF. The CDR3 DNA follows: TGTGCCTGGGGTCCGCAGGGACTAGACGGTTACGAGCAGTACTTC.

The chain combines TRBV19 with TRBJ1-5; D may be TRBD1 (5 bases). The CDR3 contains 14 residues. From germline, CDR1 is LNHDA and CDR2 SQIVND (reference sequence). Trimming took 2 bases from V and 5 from J, leaving 10 bases between them. The CDR3 region has the DNA TGTGCCAGTAGTATATCGGGGGTGGATCAGCCCCAGCATTTT. As protein: CASSISGVDQPQHF.

J is TRBJ2-4 and V is TRBV2; tentatively, D is TRBD2 (5 bases). Trimming removed 7 bases from V and 8 bases from J, with 12 bases in between. The germline V gene encodes CDR1 SNHLY and CDR2 FYNNEI. CDR3 length equals 12 residues. CDR3 coding DNA: TGTGCCAGCACTGCCCCGAGGGACATTCAGTACTTC. This translates into CASTAPRDIQYF.

The rearrangement uses TRBV29-1 and TRBJ1-4, with D possibly matching TRBD1 (5 bases). Trimming took off 3 bases at V and 3 bases at J, with 14 bases between the two ends. This CDR3 contains 15 residues. From germline, CDR1 is SQVTM and CDR2 ANQGSEA. CDR3 sequence reads: CSVESQGLSNEKLFF. The CDR3 nucleotides read TGCAGCGTTGAGTCGCAGGGTCTTTCTAATGAAAAACTGTTTTTT.

This chain connects TRBV2 to TRBJ2-2, with a weak D call TRBD1 (6 bases). Trimming removed 5 bases from V and 3 bases from J, with 13 bases in between. Germline CDR1 and CDR2: SNHLY and FYNNEI. The CDR3 has 15 amino acids. CDR3: CASSLDSPDTGELFF. For the CDR3, the DNA is TGTGCCAGCAGTTTGGACAGCCCGGACACCGGGGAGCTGTTTTTT.

The chain is built from TRBV29-1 and TRBJ2-2; 8 nucleotides line up with TRBD1. CDR1 SQVTM and CDR2 ANQGSEA come from the germline V gene. The CDR3 length is 14 residues. The ends lost 7 bases at V and 5 bases at J; junction bases unmatched: 9. The CDR3 region has the DNA TGCAGCGCCTACGACAGGGGCAGGACCGGGGAGCTGTTTTTT. Protein: CSAYDRGRTGELFF.

The chain uses TRBV13 and TRBJ2-3; 9 bases are shared with TRBD1. The V gene end was trimmed by 4 bases and the J gene end by 1 base; junction bases not matched to a gene: 3. The germline gives CDR1 PRHDT, CDR2 FYEKMQ (reference sequence). This CDR3 region has 15 residues. The CDR3 DNA reads as TGTGCCAGCAGCTACAGGACAGGGGGCACAGATACGCAGTATTTT. Amino acids: CASSYRTGGTDTQYF.